A selection of T cell receptor beta chains follows, all from one sample in a study of cytomegalovirus exposure and HLA in healthy donors. The assay was immunoSEQ multiplex PCR, and TCRdb's table has in-frame clones only and misses some. Counted here are about 120,000 clones, approximately 80% occurring once; the ten biggest clones make up more than 10%. The specimen sequenced was PBMCs. The receptors were gathered from a woman between 35 and 50 years old in good health and CMV-seropositive. CDR3s include the opening cysteine and the closing phenylalanine or tryptophan. Fields, in order: CDR3 protein, CDR3 DNA, D gene, J gene, V gene, clone size. A D gene is named only where the DNA matches it firmly. For some rows the clone size is stated as once, few or many, or as a class when expanded; others skip it.

cdr3_aa: CAGWGQVEQYF
cdr3_nt: TGTGCCGGTTGGGGGCAGGTCGAGCAGTACTTC
d_call: .
j_call: TRBJ2-7
v_call: TRBV30
clone_size: .

cdr3_aa: CASSLDGSGNTIYF
cdr3_nt: TGCGCCAGCAGCTTGGACGGCTCTGGAAACACCATATATTTT
d_call: .
j_call: TRBJ1-3
v_call: TRBV5-1
clone_size: .

cdr3_aa: CASTPGTAHNEQFF
cdr3_nt: TGCGCCAGCACGCCGGGGACAGCACACAATGAGCAGTTCTTC
d_call: TRBD1
j_call: TRBJ2-1
v_call: TRBV5-1
clone_size: .

cdr3_aa: CASSIRGQGLEAFF
cdr3_nt: TGTGCCAGTAGTATACGGGGACAGGGATTGGAAGCTTTCTTT
d_call: TRBD1
j_call: TRBJ1-1
v_call: TRBV19
clone_size: .

cdr3_aa: CASTIGQGTGGEKLFF
cdr3_nt: TGTGCCAGCACTATTGGCCAAGGGACAGGGGGGGAAAAACTGTTTTTT
d_call: TRBD1
j_call: TRBJ1-4
v_call: TRBV5-4
clone_size: .

cdr3_aa: CASSFNRGETQYF
cdr3_nt: TGCGCCAGCAGCTTCAACAGGGGGGAGACCCAGTACTTC
d_call: TRBD1
j_call: TRBJ2-5
v_call: TRBV10-1
clone_size: .

cdr3_aa: CASSLGGTGSYEQYF
cdr3_nt: TGCGCCAGCAGCTTGGGCGGGACAGGGTCCTACGAGCAGTACTTC
d_call: TRBD1
j_call: TRBJ2-7
v_call: TRBV5-1
clone_size: .

cdr3_aa: CASSPIKREGTEAFF
cdr3_nt: TGTGCCAGCAGCCCCATCAAGAGGGAGGGCACTGAAGCTTTCTTT
d_call: .
j_call: TRBJ1-1
v_call: TRBV5-4
clone_size: once

cdr3_aa: CASSVDLDTQYF
cdr3_nt: TGTGCCAGCAGCGTAGACTTAGATACGCAGTATTTT
d_call: .
j_call: TRBJ2-3
v_call: TRBV9
clone_size: .

cdr3_aa: CASSQVIPQYGYTF
cdr3_nt: TGCGCCAGCAGCCAAGTGATACCCCAGTACGGCTACACCTTC
d_call: .
j_call: TRBJ1-2
v_call: TRBV4-1
clone_size: .

cdr3_aa: CASSLTRDWYEQYF
cdr3_nt: TGTGCCAGCAGCCTCACCCGGGACTGGTACGAGCAGTACTTC
d_call: .
j_call: TRBJ2-7
v_call: TRBV7-2
clone_size: .

cdr3_aa: CASGREVNTEAFF
cdr3_nt: TGCGCCAGCGGCCGAGAGGTAAACACTGAAGCTTTCTTT
d_call: .
j_call: TRBJ1-1
v_call: TRBV5-1
clone_size: .

cdr3_aa: CASSRELGNQPQHF
cdr3_nt: TGTGCCAGTAGTAGGGAGTTAGGCAATCAGCCCCAGCATTTT
d_call: .
j_call: TRBJ1-5
v_call: TRBV19
clone_size: .

cdr3_aa: CASSLPGTNTEAFF
cdr3_nt: TGTGCCAGCAGCTTACCGGGAACGAACACTGAAGCTTTCTTT
d_call: .
j_call: TRBJ1-1
v_call: TRBV11-1
clone_size: .

cdr3_aa: CAFQVGGDTGELFF
cdr3_nt: TGTGCCTTCCAAGTTGGGGGGGACACCGGGGAGCTGTTTTTT
d_call: TRBD2
j_call: TRBJ2-2
v_call: TRBV30
clone_size: .

cdr3_aa: CASAGTSGIVDGYTF
cdr3_nt: TGTGCCAGCGCGGGGACCTCTGGTATTGTGGATGGCTACACCTTC
d_call: .
j_call: TRBJ1-2
v_call: TRBV2
clone_size: .

cdr3_aa: CASSSTGRGNEQFF
cdr3_nt: TGTGCCAGCAGCTCCACAGGGAGAGGAAATGAGCAGTTCTTC
d_call: .
j_call: TRBJ2-1
v_call: TRBV25-1
clone_size: .

cdr3_aa: CASSRWSNTIYF
cdr3_nt: TGTGCCAGCAGTCGGTGGAGCAACACCATATATTTT
d_call: .
j_call: TRBJ1-3
v_call: TRBV9
clone_size: .

cdr3_aa: CASSVRAGGNAGELFF
cdr3_nt: TGTGCCAGCAGCGTTAGAGCGGGGGGTAACGCCGGGGAGCTGTTTTTT
d_call: TRBD2
j_call: TRBJ2-2
v_call: TRBV9
clone_size: .